This T cell receptor beta chain was recorded in a study of cytomegalovirus exposure and HLA in healthy donors. On the study more broadly: Across 350 to 400 genotyped donors, approximately 80% landed in the Caucasian-associated ancestry cluster.

Regarding the study as a whole: Cytomegalovirus-associated TCR beta chains were listed, numbering under 200. Sequencing likely caused a cluster of highly shared sequence variants. In a later analysis, donors in an Asian-associated ancestry cluster reportedly had fewer N-insertions in productive TCRs than the cohort mean.

The CDR3 extends over 15 amino acids. V shed 6 bases, J shed 7 bases, and the junction held 10 bases outside the gene matches. Germline values: CDR1 MNHNY, CDR2 SVGAGI (reference sequence). Both 60 Vbeta primers and 13 Jbeta primers went into the PCR. The protocol was immunoSEQ multiplex PCR, while the TCRdb copy is restricted to in-frame clones and leaves out a portion. Of around 300,000 clones listed, about 90% were seen once; the top ten hold approximately 2.2%. Regarding this clone: Its specificity is unknown.

The J gene is TRBJ1-2, the V gene TRBV6-6; 11 bases line up with TRBD1. This TCR came from a woman under 30 in good health and CMV-seronegative. The sample was PBMCs. The chain's CDR3 is CASSSSGTGGPGYTF. The CDR3 region has the DNA TGTGCCAGCAGCTCATCCGGGACAGGGGGGCCTGGCTACACCTTC.